Each of the 30 T cell receptor beta chains below was sequenced from the same sample in a study of early T cells in non-severe SARS-CoV-2 infection. TCRdb fed the 5' RACE reads into MiXCR, producing one record per CDR3 protein. The sample holds about 56,000 distinct CDR3 sequences; around 16% are singletons and the top ten take roughly 4.3%. Sequences were derived from whole blood, sampled at baseline. Receptors originate from an adult who was a healthcare worker with PCR-confirmed SARS-CoV-2 infection or an uninfected control (not recorded which).

This clonotype was seen more than once but under ten times. J is TRBJ2-7 and V is TRBV11-2; no firm D call. Germline V gives CDR1 SGHAT, CDR2 FQNNGV. The CDR3 has 13 residues. Trimming took 2 bases from V and 1 from J, leaving 6 bases between them. The CDR3 DNA reads as TGTGCCAGCAGCTTACTCCAGTCCTACGAGCAGTACTTC. Amino acids: CASSLLQSYEQYF.

The chain carries TRBV20-1 and TRBJ2-3, with 9 bases identical to TRBD1. Germline V lookup: CDR1 DFQATT, CDR2 SNEGSKA (reference sequence). CDR3 length: 13 amino acids. Losses at the gene ends were 4 bases for V and 6 bases for J; bases not matched to a gene: 5. CDR3 region: CSATTGGADTQYF. The CDR3, as DNA: TGCAGTGCTACCACAGGGGGCGCGGATACGCAGTATTTT.

This clonotype was picked up many times. V usage is TRBV12-5 and J usage is TRBJ2-7; TRBD2 is a possible D gene (5 bases). V lost 5 bases and J lost 5, with 10 bases in between. CDR1 is LGHNT, CDR2 FRNRAP, per germline. This CDR3 spans 12 amino acids. In nucleotides, the CDR3 is TGTGCTAGTGGTGTGACGGGAAACGAGCAGTACTTC. This sequence encodes CASGVTGNEQYF.

This clonotype turned up a few times. The chain joins TRBV19 to TRBJ2-3; 7 positions match TRBD1. Trimming removed 4 bases from V and 4 bases from J; junction bases left unmatched: 11. This CDR3 is 16 amino acids long. The germline V gene encodes CDR1 LNHDA and CDR2 SQIVND (reference sequence). CDR3 in amino acids: CASSTPRTGEPDTQYF. The CDR3 DNA follows: TGTGCCAGTAGTACACCACGCACAGGGGAACCAGATACGCAGTATTTT.

This clonotype occurred a few times. The gene calls are TRBV2 and TRBJ1-5; weak D call: TRBD1 (6 bases). V gave up 5 bases and J gave up 3 bases, with 11 bases separating them. The CDR3 loop spans 14 amino acids. CDR1 is SNHLY, CDR2 FYNNEI, per germline. CDR3 sequence (DNA): TGTGCCAGCAGTAAAGGACAGTACAATCAGCCCCAGCATTTT. It yields the protein CASSKGQYNQPQHF. Using reference TRBV2 and TRBJ1-5 for the parts outside the CDR3, the full variable domain is EPEVTQTPSHQVTQMGQEVILRCVPISNHLYFYWYRQILGQKVEFLVSFYNNEISEKSEIFDDQFSVERPDGSNFTLKIRSTKLEDSAMYFCASSKGQYNQPQHFGDGTRLSIL.

The V call is TRBV5-5, the J call TRBJ2-2, with D possibly TRBD1 on 6 matching bases. Per the germline V gene, CDR1 is SGHKS and CDR2 is YYEKEE (reference sequence). The germline V and J ends were trimmed by 4 bases and 0 bases, with 13 bases remaining between them. The CDR3 length is 16 residues. The CDR3 reads CASSPMTGTNTGELFF. As DNA, the CDR3 is TGTGCCAGCAGCCCGATGACAGGCACGAACACCGGGGAGCTGTTTTTT.

DNA of the CDR3: TGCAGCGCATCGACTAGCGGCGTCGGTGAGCAGTTCTTC. This sequence encodes CSASTSGVGEQFF. This chain links TRBV29-1 with TRBJ2-1; 9 bases align to TRBD2. This CDR3 region has 13 residues. Per the germline V gene, CDR1 is SQVTM and CDR2 is ANQGSEA. V was clipped by 7 bases and J by 9 bases; unmatched bases: 10.

This clonotype was picked up a small number of times. Its ends do not fully match the called genes, so a read error is possible. The chain recombines TRBV20-1 with TRBJ2-7; no reliable D call. Germline lookup yields CDR1 DFQATT and CDR2 SNEGSKA (reference sequence). The CDR3 loop spans 11 amino acids. CDR3 nucleotides: TGCAGTCCTAGAGATGACTACGAGCAGTACTTC. This codes for CSPRDDYEQYF.

This clonotype has a count of ten or more. The gene calls are TRBV9 and TRBJ2-7; a possible D gene is TRBD2 (5 bases). Looked up from germline, CDR1 is SGDLS and CDR2 is YYNGEE. Trimming pared 4 bases from V and 6 bases from J, leaving 17 bases between. This CDR3 spans 14 amino acids. CDR3 nucleotides: TGTGCCAGCAGCCCCCGGGTAGGAGGAGGCGAGCAGTACTTC. Translating it yields CASSPRVGGGEQYF.

This clonotype was seen a handful of times. The rearrangement joins TRBV27 to TRBJ2-7; no definite D call. The CDR3 has 15 amino acids. The germline V and J ends were trimmed by 4 bases and 3 bases, with 16 bases remaining between them. Germline loops: CDR1 MNHEY, CDR2 SMNVEV (reference sequence). As DNA, the CDR3 is TGTGCCAGCAGTTCCCTCGTAGGACGCCGCTACGAGCAGTACTTC. Translation: CASSSLVGRRYEQYF.

The chain couples TRBV6-5 to TRBJ2-7; 8 nucleotides align to TRBD2. The germline V gene has CDR1 MNHEY and CDR2 SVGAGI. The CDR3 totals 15 residues. Unmatched junction bases numbered 9, after V lost 6 bases and J lost 2 bases. The CDR3 DNA follows: TGTGCCAGCAGCCGATCACTAGCGGCGACCTACGAGCAGTACTTC. Encoded protein: CASSRSLAATYEQYF.

This clonotype was seen only a few times. The V call is TRBV6-2 or TRBV6-3, the J call TRBJ2-4; 7 bases are a match to TRBD2. V lost 2 bases to trimming and J lost 8 bases; unmatched junction nucleotides: 6. The CDR3 covers 14 residues. Germline loops: CDR1 MNHEY, CDR2 SVGEGT. Written as DNA, the CDR3 is TGTGCCAGCAGTTACCCGCGGGGGTGGGACATTCAGTACTTC. The encoded protein is CASSYPRGWDIQYF.

The chain employs TRBV2 and TRBJ2-7; TRBD2 is a possible D gene (5 bases). The germline V gene has CDR1 SNHLY and CDR2 FYNNEI. V was cut by 3 bases and J by 7 bases, with 16 bases left in between. There are 14 residues in the CDR3. Here the CDR3 reads CASSELPSLWEQYF. The CDR3 nucleotides read TGTGCCAGCAGTGAGCTGCCTAGCCTTTGGGAGCAGTACTTC.

The chain has TRBV29-1 and TRBJ1-1; a weak D match, TRBD1 (5 bases). The length of the CDR3 is 13 residues. Looked up from germline, CDR1 is SQVTM and CDR2 is ANQGSEA. V was pared by 2 bases and J by 6 bases, with 13 bases between. CDR3 protein: CSVEFDVGPEAFF. Here the CDR3 DNA reads TGCAGCGTTGAATTCGACGTGGGACCTGAAGCTTTCTTT.

This clonotype has ten or more counts. The chain carries TRBV6-1 and TRBJ2-3, with D possibly TRBD1 on 6 matching bases. The V and J ends lost 7 bases and 1 base respectively, with 15 bases between them. This CDR3 has 15 residues. Germline V CDR1 and CDR2: MNHNS, SASEGT. The CDR3, as DNA: TGTGCCAGCACTCCGTGGGGGCAACGCACAGATACGCAGTATTTT. Translated: CASTPWGQRTDTQYF.

The chain combines TRBV19 with TRBJ2-7; no clear D gene. CDR1 is LNHDA and CDR2 is SQIVND in the germline V gene (reference sequence). CDR3 length: 14 residues. V was trimmed by 5 bases and J by 2 bases, leaving 13 bases between them. In DNA, the CDR3 is TGTGCCAGTAGTTTCGGTCCTGACCCCTACGAGCAGTACTTC. It codes for CASSFGPDPYEQYF.

This clonotype was counted a few times. This chain links TRBV28 with TRBJ2-7; D is unclear. Trimming left V 5 bases short and J 2 bases short, with 13 bases between. The CDR3 sequence is 14 residues long. Looked up from germline, CDR1 is MDHEN and CDR2 is SYDVKM. Here the CDR3 DNA reads TGTGCCAGCAGTCTCGGCCATCCCCCCTACGAGCAGTACTTC. Translation gives CASSLGHPPYEQYF.

The chain combines TRBV7-2 with TRBJ2-3; 7 bases match TRBD2. Trimming removed 4 bases from V and 8 bases from J; junction bases left unmatched: 9. Germline V CDR1 and CDR2: SGHTA, FQGNSA. The CDR3 covers 14 residues. The CDR3 sequence is CASSSTGGSATQYF. In DNA, the CDR3 is TGTGCCAGCAGCTCTACCGGGGGGTCGGCTACGCAGTATTTT. Based on the CDR3 plus reference TRBV7-2 and TRBJ2-3, the full variable domain is GAGVSQSPSNKVTEKGKDVELRCDPISGHTALYWYRQSLGQGLEFLIYFQGNSAPDKSGLPSDRFSAERTGGSVSTLTIQRTQQEDSAVYLCASSSTGGSATQYFGPGTRLTVL.

This clonotype was found many times. The J gene is TRBJ2-7, the V gene TRBV10-3, with 7 bases aligning to TRBD1. CDR1 is ENHRY, CDR2 SYGVKD, per germline. V was pared by 3 bases and J by 6 bases, with 8 bases of the junction left unmatched. The CDR3 is 14 residues long. The CDR3 DNA reads as TGTGCCATCAGTGACCGAGGGGGCCTGGGCGAGCAGTACTTC. This sequence encodes CAISDRGGLGEQYF.

This clonotype was seen a few times. This chain links TRBV27 with TRBJ2-7, with 7 bases fitting TRBD1. Looked up from germline, CDR1 is MNHEY and CDR2 is SMNVEV (reference sequence). The CDR3 has 14 amino acids. With V trimmed by 6 bases and J by 3 bases, 8 bases remained unmatched. The CDR3 sequence: CASRTGDSIYEQYF. The CDR3 DNA sequence: TGTGCCAGCAGGACCGGGGACAGTATCTACGAGCAGTACTTC.

The chain links TRBV7-6 to TRBJ2-1; 8 bases line up with TRBD1. With V trimmed by 1 base and J by 4 bases, 9 bases remained unmatched. Germline values: CDR1 SGHVS, CDR2 FNYEAQ. The CDR3 totals 17 residues. CDR3 in amino acids: CASSLGGARTGYNEQFF. The CDR3 DNA is TGTGCCAGCAGCTTAGGGGGTGCACGGACAGGGTACAATGAGCAGTTCTTC.

Only a few counts were recorded for this clonotype. The J gene is TRBJ1-2, the V gene TRBV28, with TRBD1 matching 7 bases. V gave up 6 bases and J gave up 6 bases; unmatched junction bases: 16. The CDR3 sequence is 16 residues long. CDR1 and CDR2 (germline): MDHEN, SYDVKM. The CDR3 sequence is CASRPPDRPIVDGYTF. The CDR3 DNA is TGTGCCAGCAGACCCCCGGACAGGCCCATTGTTGATGGCTACACCTTC.

For the CDR3, the DNA is TGTGCCATCAGTGAGTCGAGCTCGACCGGGGAGCTGTTTTTT. Translated, it gives CAISESSSTGELFF. The chain recombines TRBV10-3 with TRBJ2-2; D gene ambiguous. The V gene lost 0 bases and the J gene lost 5 bases, with 7 bases spanning the gap. The CDR3 contains 14 residues. Germline V gene sequence: CDR1 ENHRY, CDR2 SYGVKD.

This clonotype was seen more than once but under ten times. V is TRBV12-3 or TRBV12-4 and J is TRBJ2-7; maybe TRBD1 (6 bases). V gave up 5 bases and J gave up 0 bases, with 14 bases separating them. CDR3 size: 15 residues. The CDR3 sequence: CASSLGHPISYEQYF. CDR3 sequence (DNA): TGTGCCAGCAGTCTGGGACACCCGATCTCCTACGAGCAGTACTTC.

J is TRBJ2-1 and V is TRBV2; no definite D call. The V and J ends lost 2 bases and 3 bases respectively, with 20 bases between them. This CDR3 is built from 18 residues. Germline V gene lookup returns CDR1 SNHLY and CDR2 FYNNEI. Written as DNA, the CDR3 is TGTGCCAGCAGTGAATTGAGACGAGCGCTCTGGGACTACAATGAGCAGTTCTTC. Its protein is CASSELRRALWDYNEQFF.

The chain couples TRBV7-8 to TRBJ1-4, with TRBD1 matching 9 bases. Germline V gene sequence: CDR1 SGHVS, CDR2 FQNEAQ. CDR3 size: 20 residues. V trimming: 5 bases; J trimming: 0 bases; junction bases outside the gene matches: 16. The CDR3 sequence is CASSRRHTGGGLATNEKLFF. CDR3 sequence (DNA): TGTGCCAGCAGCCGAAGACACACAGGGGGCGGCCTCGCAACTAATGAAAAACTGTTTTTT.

This clonotype was seen many times. J is TRBJ2-5 and V is TRBV29-1, with 7 nucleotides matching TRBD1. Looked up from germline, CDR1 is SQVTM and CDR2 is ANQGSEA. After removal of 6 bases from V and 5 bases from J, the junction contained 9 bases not matched to a gene. This CDR3 region has 13 residues. The CDR3, as DNA: TGCAGCGTCCCGAGGGGGCCGGAGGAGACCCAGTACTTC. It translates to CSVPRGPEETQYF. Drawing the rest from reference TRBV29-1 and TRBJ2-5, the complete variable domain is SAVISQKPSRDICQRGTSLTIQCQVDSQVTMMFWYRQQPGQSLTLIATANQGSEATYESGFVIDKFPISRPNLTFSTLTVSNMSPEDSSIYLCSVPRGPEETQYFGPGTRLLVL.

In its sample, this clonotype was seen many times. The rearrangement joins TRBV28 to TRBJ2-1; no firm D call. Trimming cost V 6 bases and J 7 bases, with 10 bases left between them. There are 12 residues in the CDR3. Germline V gives CDR1 MDHEN, CDR2 SYDVKM. The CDR3 protein is CASSPLGNEQFF. As DNA, the CDR3 is TGTGCCAGCAGCCCTCTAGGGAATGAGCAGTTCTTC.

There are a few counts of this clonotype. The chain carries TRBV6-1 and TRBJ1-5; D uncertain. In germline, CDR1 is MNHNS, CDR2 SASEGT. CDR3 length: 15 amino acids. Trimming removed 2 bases at V and 7 bases at J, with 15 bases between. CDR3 bases: TGTGCCAGCAGTGAATTTTGGACCAGAGGGCAGCCCCAGCATTTT. This encodes CASSEFWTRGQPQHF.

This clonotype was counted ten times or more. The J gene is TRBJ1-1, the V gene TRBV19; D is undetermined. V lost 10 bases to trimming and J lost 4 bases, with 16 bases between them. The CDR3 runs 13 residues. Germline V gene data show CDR1 as LNHDA and CDR2 as SQIVND (reference sequence). The CDR3, as DNA: TGTGCCACTTCACAGTGGGAGGCCACTGAAGCTTTCTTT. Translated: CATSQWEATEAFF.